This T cell receptor beta chain was identified in a study of T cell responses to AZD1222 COVID-19 vaccine (dated by TCRdb to about 2021). At the level of the whole study: Because spike-specific TCR depth and breadth did not differ between the two schedules, AZD1222 recipients who got a second dose at roughly 4 weeks were pooled with those who got a second dose at roughly 12 weeks. Trial participants were enrolled into age subgroups of 18-55, 56-69 and 70-plus years, which contained roughly 140, 27 and 60 TCR-sequenced participants, respectively. A total of about 230 trial participants underwent TCR sequencing, of whom about 210 received two doses of AZD1222 and around 25 received two doses of the MenACWY control vaccine. Overall study results and their limits: Conclusions about previously exposed vaccinees were limited because only six AZD1222 recipients were SARS-CoV-2 seropositive at baseline. The 56-69-year group was small, and its depth increase did not reach significance, likely because of low power. No day 14 peak-response samples were available, so repertoires were characterized only after the peak T cell response. A significant rise in spike-specific TCR breadth and depth was observed after two AZD1222 doses relative to day 0 and relative to MenACWY recipients. Most participants were white British and females outnumbered males, and the authors suggested that clonal diversity may have been underestimated. The whole spike protein was spanned by vaccine-associated CD4 TCRs, and dominant responses were seen in regions 160-218 and 743-854. Epitopes outside the regions mutated in the B.1.351 and B.1.1.7 variants were reportedly recognized by nearly half of the unique spike-specific TCRs.

For CDR1 and CDR2, the germline V gene (reference sequence) lists LNHDA and SQIVND. V is trimmed back by 2 bases and J by 5 bases, and the junction contains 12 bases that no gene match accounts for. The CDR3 numbers 17 residues from cysteine through phenylalanine. Only the CDR3 DNA stays, 51 bases, in frame from base 1. About this clone itself: Its recognized antigen is unknown. No much larger clonotype is one base removed from it; base qualities were not supplied.

The CDR3 regions of human TCRbeta chains were analyzed by immunosequencing. The original pipeline was this. TCRs in the repertoires were matched against a reference library of SARS-CoV-2-specific TCRs that had been generated with the MIRA antigen-specificity platform. Breadth meant the fraction of unique TCRs that were SARS-CoV-2-associated, whereas depth meant the fraction of total T cells that were SARS-CoV-2-associated. Each spike-specific TCR was assigned to its reactive spike region and to a CD4 or CD8 class using the MIRA data. Log10-transformed breadth and depth values were compared by one-way ANOVA with Sidak's multiple comparisons tests. TCRdb retrieved this table from immuneACCESS and kept in-frame rearrangements only. Not all clones are present; in checked studies, unresolved V genes account for under half, and no reason is known for the remainder. V and J calls plus clone size are reproduced from that table; the DNA served to infer D and trimming. Present in this sample are approximately 100,000 clones, roughly 89% of which were seen just once. In total, the top ten clones hold roughly 12% of the sample.

What the time point label conveys for this sample: baseline before first vaccination. Vaccinee samples came from UK trials COV001 and COV002, including a single-blind randomized controlled phase 2/3 trial of AZD1222 (ChAdOx1 nCoV-19) in healthy adults. For TCRbeta chain sequencing, PBMC samples from trial participants were taken at day 0 and at day 28 after the second dose. This chain joins TRBV19 to TRBJ1-5, and 7 bases in between align with TRBD1. This sample comprised peripheral blood, obtained on day 0 of AZD1222 vaccination. The sequence derives from an adult in good health. The CDR3 reads CASSITGQIIGDQPQHF. The base sequence is TGTGCCAGTAGTATAACGGGACAGATAATTGGCGATCAGCCCCAGCATTTT.